This TCR beta chain was captured in a study of cytomegalovirus exposure and HLA in healthy donors listed by TCRdb under 2017. With regard to the full study: An earlier analysis of approximately 640 of the donors reported 250 to 350 Gb of sequence data and 100 million to 140 million unique TCR beta sequences from about 179 million T cells. To decide whether each TCR beta V gene segment behaved as functional or pseudogenic, an earlier analysis of some 600 of the donors relied on high-throughput TCR beta sequencing. In addition to the first cohort of 666 subjects, a separate validation cohort of 120 different subjects was used. A later analysis re-examined previously published TCR beta repertoires from 600 to 700 donors and added high-resolution HLA genotyping to investigate patterns of TCR occurrence. The study aimed to test whether signatures of past pathogen exposure could be identified by cataloging public T cell receptors. The study profiled the T cell repertoires of 500 to 800 subjects by immunosequencing and related them to cytomegalovirus serostatus. Rather than drawing on any new phenotypic data, the later analysis identified candidate immune exposures from TCR beta sequences and the way those sequences occurred across donors. Among the approximately 400 genotyped donors, roughly 80% belonged to the genetic ancestry cluster associated with self-reported Caucasian donors. All discovery cohort repertoires had been generated using a single sequencing platform. High-throughput TCR immunosequencing, statistical association of individual TCRs with disease status, and machine learning were combined to predict cytomegalovirus infection status. Because of strong linkage in the cohort, four to six DR-DQ haplotypes were treated as single units for association and clustering. Typing coverage differed by locus: A, B, C, DRB1 and DQB1 were typed in roughly 629-630 donors, DQA1 in approximately 520, DPA1 in some 570, and DPB1 in just under 490. An early release covering just under 650 HLA-typed donors comprised 300 to 350 gigabases of sequencing data and roughly 86 million unique TCR sequences. Donor age, sex, ethnicity and CMV serostatus were compiled alongside the repertoire data. Among around 400 genotyped donors of the cohort, an average of around 250,000 unique TCR beta nucleotide sequences was sequenced per donor, of which approximately 18% were non-productive. Both class I and class II loci were covered by HLA typing, at four-digit resolution. Genome-wide SNP genotypes for about 55% of the roughly 670 donors were used in a later genetic analysis, which treated that subset as a discovery cohort. The research as a whole found: In a later analysis, most CMV-associated TCR beta chains were found to appear HLA-restricted, with HLA associations seemingly driven largely by CMV exposure. Linkage disequilibrium might explain the correlated functional status among segregating V segments, but an unknown experimental factor could not be excluded. Because counts were too low, about 18 rarely observed V segments, including chromosome 9 orphons, were excluded from the earlier analysis of under 650 of the donors. Because the 87-base-pair reads could not distinguish some IMGT-functional V segments, including TRBV6-2 and TRBV6-3, those segments were excluded. A further reported finding was that TCR beta sequences accurately predicted the HLA-A and HLA-B alleles for most subjects in the first cohort. In both the original and validation cohorts, the classifier was reported to diagnose cytomegalovirus status with high specificity and sensitivity. A total of 150 to 200 TCR beta chains were listed by the study as associated with cytomegalovirus. In a later analysis, HLA-associated TCR beta chains were found to be more clonally expanded and to have lower generation probabilities than equally common non-associated chains. Most TCR sequences were observed very rarely across donors, whereas some public TCRs were present in many individuals. In a later analysis, 16,951 TCR beta sequences were associated with specific HLA alleles at a false discovery rate of 0.05. A cluster of highly shared sequence variants was judged likely to represent a technical artifact of the sequencing pipeline. Because HLA typing was unavailable for some donors at each locus, only the typed subset was used in association tests. Strong co-occurrence of HLA alleles, especially DR and DQ, made assigning TCR associations to individual alleles difficult. In vitro tests confirmed that three of the cytomegalovirus-associated TCR beta chains recognize cytomegalovirus antigens. The cohort was sequenced for TCR beta chains only, and without alpha or paired-chain data the features that could be detected were limited. V-gene and J-gene trimming of TCR beta chains was associated with a missense DCLRE1C variant in a later genetic analysis, and the association was replicated in an independent cohort. Compared with the approximately 700-donor mean, donors in an Asian-associated ancestry cluster had fewer N-insertions in productive TCRs, according to a later genetic analysis. The authors suggested that the approach could potentially be extended to other disease states and immunological phenotypes. In an earlier analysis of some 550 of the donors, most TCR beta V segments were observed in productive rearrangements about 87% or about 30% of the time, broadly matching IMGT annotations. In a later analysis, the rate of TCR association differed among HLA loci, with DRB1 alleles having the most associated TCRs and HLA-C alleles having the fewest. For the cohort, immune exposure information was limited to CMV serostatus. The presence/absence analyses assumed that sequencing depth was roughly uniform across donors, and that assumption may not be true. A later analysis reported that several top co-occurrence clusters appeared linked to parvovirus B19, influenza, CMV and Epstein-Barr virus.

The cohort comprised around 690 healthy bone marrow donors. At the time of sampling, every cohort member was nominally healthy, though immune exposures that went unrecorded were likely present. The donor tested CMV seronegative, placing the donor among the approximately 360 seronegative members of the cohort. Every donor gave a peripheral blood sample, and the peripheral blood mononuclear cells from that sample were used for TCR beta sequencing. The Qiagen DNeasy Blood Extraction Kit was used to extract genomic DNA from the blood cell samples. Deletion took 6 bases off V and 5 bases off J, with a span of 10 bases between the germline ends. The CDR3 measures 12 amino acids from cysteine to phenylalanine. Just the 36-base CDR3 DNA is kept, in frame starting at base 1. The germline V gene gives CDR1 as SNHLY and CDR2 as FYNNEI. Of note for this clone: What this receptor recognizes is not known. Base qualities are missing; no much larger clone stands one base away.

The library was produced with the immunoSEQ multiplex PCR assay. A mixture of 60 forward primers for TCR Vbeta segments and 13 reverse primers for TCR Jbeta segments was used in the multiplex PCR. Amplification of the CDR3 region of rearranged TCR beta genes was performed with a multiplex PCR assay on genomic DNA. On the Illumina HiSeq System, the amplified TCR beta libraries were sequenced as 87-base-pair reads. In the paper's pipeline: A later analysis counted tens of millions of unique TCR beta chains across the 550 to 800 repertoires, and 10 million to 12 million of these chains were shared by at least two donors. A nearest-neighbor algorithm error-corrected the raw reads and collapsed the reads into unique sequences, merging closely related sequences to remove PCR and sequencing errors. Alignment of CDR3 sequences to IMGT reference sequences was used to assign V, D and J gene segments. For a sequence to be retained, a match of at least six nucleotides to both a V gene segment and a J gene segment was required. A rearrangement was called productive if the CDR3 had no stop codons and remained in frame with V and J, and every other rearrangement was called non-productive. Following IMGT convention, CDR3 was defined as the stretch from the second conserved V-encoded cysteine up to the conserved J-encoded phenylalanine. Sequences without an unambiguous match to a single V gene segment were excluded from the earlier analysis of several hundred of the donors. In an earlier analysis of 587 of the donors, V segments were called functional above 56.7% productive rearrangements and were called segregating when the between-donor standard deviation exceeded 5%. A statistical classification framework was developed to diagnose cytomegalovirus status using the catalog of TCR beta chain sequences. In a later analysis, TCR nucleotide sequences were compared against IMGT/GENE-DB human TR gene sequences so that V and J genes could be assigned. Using the TCRdist pipeline, a later analysis assigned CDR3 sequences along with most-parsimonious VDJ recombination scenarios. In a later analysis, each TCR beta chain was defined by its CDR3 amino acid sequence together with its V-gene family, and reads without a unique V-gene family were excluded. In a later analysis, nearly 600 highly shared, low-generation-probability nucleotide sequences were removed to address suspected cross-contamination and a sequencing artifact. A later analysis calculated a clonal expansion index for each public chain from normalized within-repertoire ranks of inferred template counts. In a later analysis, generation probabilities were computed with a VDJ recombination model fitted to out-of-frame rearrangements, and the resulting probabilities were checked against IGoR. A later analysis scored TCR-TCR, TCR-HLA and TCR-CMV co-occurrence with hypergeometric tests, applying a repertoire-size bias correction to TCR pairs. To estimate false discovery rates, a later analysis permuted the HLA or CMV assignments 20 times. In a later analysis, co-occurring TCRs were grouped with DBSCAN, and TCRdist sequence similarity was added when clustering was performed within HLA-allele-positive subsets. For co-occurrence clustering, repertoires with fewer than 30,000 or more than 120,000 public chains were excluded, along with roughly 5 repertoires with anomalous nucleotide sharing. Held by TCRdb, this immuneACCESS table contains in-frame sequences only and omits some clones. Under half of the omission traces to an unresolved V gene where checked; the cause of the rest is unknown. V, J and clone size are those of that table, while D and trimming were read from the DNA. Here the sample has about 180,000 clones; roughly 77% occur a single time. About 2.1% of the sample goes to the ten largest clones.

The sequenced material came from PBMCs. This receptor was identified in a woman in her twenties or thirties in good health and CMV-seronegative. The chain couples TRBV2 to TRBJ1-2; D gene: possibly TRBD1, on 6 matching bases. For the CDR3, the sequence is CASRPDRYGYTF. The bases read TGTGCCAGCAGGCCGGACAGATATGGCTACACCTTC.